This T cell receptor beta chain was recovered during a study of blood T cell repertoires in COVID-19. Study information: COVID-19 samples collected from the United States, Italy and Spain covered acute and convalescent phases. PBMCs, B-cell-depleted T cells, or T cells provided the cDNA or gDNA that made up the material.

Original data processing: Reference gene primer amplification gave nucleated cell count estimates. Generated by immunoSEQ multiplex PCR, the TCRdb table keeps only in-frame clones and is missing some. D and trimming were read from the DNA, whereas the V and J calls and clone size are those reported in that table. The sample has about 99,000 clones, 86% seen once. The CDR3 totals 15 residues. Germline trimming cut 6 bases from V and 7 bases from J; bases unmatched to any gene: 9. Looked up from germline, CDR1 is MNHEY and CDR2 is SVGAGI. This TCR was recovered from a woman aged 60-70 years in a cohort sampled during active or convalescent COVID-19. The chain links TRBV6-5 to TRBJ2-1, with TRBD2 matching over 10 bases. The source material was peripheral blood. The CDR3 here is CASSALAGGLNEQFF. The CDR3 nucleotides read TGTGCCAGCAGCGCTTTAGCGGGGGGCCTTAATGAGCAGTTCTTC.